What follows are 6 T cell receptor beta chains derived from one specimen sequenced in a study of molecular identifiers for immune sequencing clone quantification. TCRdb redid the calling of the PCR reads with MiXCR, one entry per CDR3 protein. The table includes hundreds of thousands of distinct CDR3 sequences, roughly 24% detected once. The sample comprised naive CD8+ T cells from blood, with Jurkat cell RNA spiked in. Subset: FACS-sorted CD8+CD4-CCR7+CD45RA+ naive T cells. These TCRs come from a human donor in good health. Some libraries in this study had Jurkat cell RNA spiked in.

The table lists this clonotype with a few counts. The chain is built from TRBV4-3 and TRBJ2-7, with 9 positions matching TRBD2. The germline V gene has CDR1 LGHNA and CDR2 YSLEER. V lost 1 base to trimming and J lost 7 bases; unmatched junction nucleotides: 11. The CDR3 runs 16 residues. For the CDR3, the DNA is TGCGCCAGCAGCCAAGGGTACTTAGCGGGAGACTGGGAGCAGTACTTC. Amino acids: CASSQGYLAGDWEQYF.

In regard to this clonotype: A single base separates this from a much larger clone, so it may be a read error. V usage is TRBV27 and J usage is TRBJ2-7, with D possibly being TRBD1 (6 bases). Trimming shortened V by 5 bases and J by 4 bases, and 21 bases separated the two germline ends. There are 16 residues in the CDR3. In germline, CDR1 is MNHEY, CDR2 SMNVEV (reference sequence). The CDR3 sequence: CASSIFGTTSTYEQYF. CDR3 nucleotides: TGTGCCAGCAGTATATTCGGGACAACCTCCACGTACGAGCAGTACTTC.

The table lists this clonotype with many counts. The chain couples TRBV2 to TRBJ1-1; a weak D match, TRBD1 (5 bases). V shed 8 bases and J shed 5 bases, with 15 bases lying between them. Germline V gene sequence: CDR1 SNHLY, CDR2 FYNNEI. The CDR3 is made up of 13 amino acids. CDR3 sequence (DNA): TGTGCCAGCCAGGACGGGGCTGGGACTGAAGCTTTCTTT. It codes for CASQDGAGTEAFF.

This chain joins TRBV30 and TRBJ2-7; no reliable D call. This CDR3 comprises 15 residues. Trimming shortened V by 7 bases and J by 0 bases, and 19 bases separated the two germline ends. Germline V gene sequence: CDR1 GTSNPN, CDR2 SVGIG (reference sequence). The CDR3 DNA reads TGTGCCTCGACCGCTCCGGGCCGGGCCTCCTACGAGCAGTACTTC. Its protein is CASTAPGRASYEQYF. The full variable domain, in which reference TRBV30 and TRBJ2-7 provide the parts outside the CDR3, is SQTIHQWPATLVQPVGSPLSLECTVEGTSNPNLYWYRQAAGRGLQLLFYSVGIGQISSEVPQNLSASRPQDRQFILSSKKLLLSDSGFYLCASTAPGRASYEQYFGPGTRLTVT.

CDR3 region: CASSFGLAPDEQFF. DNA for the CDR3: TGTGCCAGCAGTTTTGGTCTAGCGCCCGATGAGCAGTTCTTC. This chain connects TRBV27 to TRBJ2-1, with D possibly matching TRBD2 (6 bases). The ends were cut back, 3 bases at V and 8 bases at J, with 14 bases in the middle. This CDR3 has 14 residues. CDR1 and CDR2 (germline): MNHEY, SMNVEV (reference sequence).

The chain couples TRBV28 to TRBJ2-7, with TRBD2 as a possible D gene (5 bases). Germline V CDR1 and CDR2: MDHEN, SYDVKM. V was cut by 5 bases and J by 0 bases, with 14 bases left in between. The CDR3 totals 15 residues. The CDR3 protein is CASSAVVRGSYEQYF. As DNA, the CDR3 is TGTGCCAGCAGTGCGGTCGTCCGGGGCTCCTACGAGCAGTACTTC.